A selection of T cell receptor beta chains follows, all from one sample in a study of T cell responses to AZD1222 COVID-19 vaccine. Sequenced by immunoSEQ multiplex PCR; TCRdb stores in-frame clones only, minus some. The sample lists about 130,000 clones; more than 85% were seen once. The sequenced sample was peripheral blood, obtained on day 0 of AZD1222 vaccination. Source of these receptors: an adult in good health. CDR3s include the opening cysteine and the closing phenylalanine or tryptophan. A D gene is named only where the DNA matches it firmly. Size is omitted from some rows. Given values are once, few, many or a class for expanded clones.

d_gene	abundance	v_gene	j_gene	CDR3nt	CDR3aa
TRBD1	-	TRBV7-9	TRBJ1-4	TGTGCCAGCAGCTTACCTAGGGGGCAGGTTAATGAAAAACTGTTTTTT	CASSLPRGQVNEKLFF
-	-	TRBV29-1	TRBJ1-1	TGCAGCGTTGGGCTGAACACTGAAGCTTTCTTT	CSVGLNTEAFF
-	-	TRBV7-3	TRBJ2-2	TGTGCCAGCAGCTCAAACAGGGACGCGAACACCGGGGAGCTGTTTTTT	CASSSNRDANTGELFF
TRBD1	-	TRBV7-2	TRBJ1-5	TGTGCCAGCAGCGGGACAGGTCTTGGCCCCCAGCATTTT	CASSGTGLGPQHF
-	-	TRBV10-3	TRBJ1-4	TGTGCCATCAGTGAGTACCGGGAAGGAGAAAAACTGTTTTTT	CAISEYREGEKLFF
-	-	TRBV28	TRBJ1-1	TGTGCAATCACTGAAGCTTTCTTT	CAITEAFF
TRBD1	-	TRBV7-8	TRBJ1-1	TGTGCCAGCAGCTTAAGACAGGGGAACACTGAAGCTTTCTTT	CASSLRQGNTEAFF
-	-	TRBV7-3	TRBJ1-6	TGTGCCAGCTCGCTCTCCTATAATTCACCCCTCCACTTT	CASSLSYNSPLHF
-	-	TRBV28	TRBJ1-1	TGTGCCAGCAGTCCCCTGACTCTCGCGAACACTGAAGCTTTCTTT	CASSPLTLANTEAFF
-	-	TRBV9	TRBJ1-2	TGTGCCAGCAGCGAAGGGGCAGGGCTTCGGGGCTACACCTTC	CASSEGAGLRGYTF
-	-	TRBV9	TRBJ2-7	TGTGCCAGCAGCTACTCCACCGGCCGCGGTTACGAGCAGTACTTC	CASSYSTGRGYEQYF
-	-	TRBV19	TRBJ1-1	TGTGCCAGTAGTATAGCCAGATTGAACACTGAAGCTTTCTTT	CASSIARLNTEAFF
-	-	TRBV29-1	TRBJ1-2	TGCAGCGTTGAGTCTAAGGGCACCTTC	CSVESKGTF
TRBD2	-	TRBV28	TRBJ2-1	TGTGCCAGCAGTTTTCATCGAGCGGGAGCAAGTGAGCAGTTCTTC	CASSFHRAGASEQFF
TRBD1	-	TRBV3-1/TRBV3-2	TRBJ1-4	TGTGCCAGCAGCCCAGGGGGGAGGCCTAATGAAAAACTGTTTTTT	CASSPGGRPNEKLFF
-	-	TRBV5-1	TRBJ2-3	TGCGCCAGCAGCTTGCAGGGACTCCGGGGTGGCACAGATACGCAGTATTTT	CASSLQGLRGGTDTQYF
-	-	TRBV19	TRBJ1-3	TGTGCCTCCAGTGGACGGGGAGGCTCTGGAAACACCATATATTTT	CASSGRGGSGNTIYF
-	-	TRBV30	TRBJ2-7	TGTGCCTGGAGGGGGGGGCAATACTACGAGCAGTACTTC	CAWRGGQYYEQYF
-	-	TRBV5-1	TRBJ2-2	TGCGCCAGCAGCTTAACAGCCGGGGAGCTGTTTTTT	CASSLTAGELFF
-	-	TRBV28	TRBJ2-5	TGTGCCAGCAGCCTTTCCTTCGGGACCCAGTACTTC	CASSLSFGTQYF
-	-	TRBV11-2	TRBJ1-2	TGTGCCAGCAGCCCGAGGTGGGGCGGCCGCTTTGATGGCTACACCTTC	CASSPRWGGRFDGYTF
-	-	TRBV7-9	TRBJ1-2	TGTGCCAGCAGCTTAGAAGCCGGATTAGGGGGCTACACCTTC	CASSLEAGLGGYTF
TRBD2	-	TRBV13	TRBJ2-2	TGTGCCAGCAGCTCCAACCTCGGGACTAGCTCCACCGGGGAGCTGTTTTTT	CASSSNLGTSSTGELFF
TRBD1	-	TRBV7-9	TRBJ1-1	TGTGCCAGCAGCCCCTGGGACAGGAACACTGAAGCTTTCTTT	CASSPWDRNTEAFF
TRBD2	-	TRBV10-2	TRBJ2-1	TGCGCCAGCAGTGATGTGCGGGAGGGCCCTAAATGGTTCTTC	CASSDVREGPKWFF
-	-	TRBV9	TRBJ1-4	TGTGCCAGCAGCGCCGAGGGACGCCGAAATGAAAAACTGTTTTTT	CASSAEGRRNEKLFF
-	-	TRBV9	TRBJ2-7	TGTGCCAGCAGCGTAGAGGTCGTCGACGAGCAGTACTTC	CASSVEVVDEQYF
TRBD2	few	TRBV7-9	TRBJ2-1	TGTGCCAGCAGCACTAGCGGGAGTTTTTACAATGAGCAGTTCTTC	CASSTSGSFYNEQFF
-	-	TRBV6-6	TRBJ1-2	TGTGCCAGCAGTTATAACCCGTCGGGGGGCTACACCTTC	CASSYNPSGGYTF
TRBD1	-	TRBV5-4	TRBJ1-1	TGTGCCAGCAGCCGGAGCAACAGGGGGATGAACACTGAAGCTTTCTTT	CASSRSNRGMNTEAFF
-	-	TRBV9	TRBJ2-1	TGTGCCAGCAGCGTAGTCGGGACTTACAATGAGCAGTTCTTC	CASSVVGTYNEQFF
TRBD2	-	TRBV7-9	TRBJ2-5	TGTGCCAGCAGTCTCCAGGGAGCGGGGGCACCCCAAGAGACCCAGTACTTC	CASSLQGAGAPQETQYF
-	-	TRBV18	TRBJ1-5	TGTGCCAGCTCACCTCTAGGACAGAATAGCAATCAGCCCCAGCATTTT	CASSPLGQNSNQPQHF
-	-	TRBV10-3	TRBJ1-2	TGTGCCATCAGGGCGCAGGGGAAGTCAGCTGGCTACACCTTC	CAIRAQGKSAGYTF
TRBD2	once	TRBV15	TRBJ2-5	TGTGCCACCAGCGCTGGGGGGACTAGCGGGAGGGAGACCCAGTACTTC	CATSAGGTSGRETQYF
-	-	TRBV7-2	TRBJ1-5	TGTGCCAGCACCCTGCTTGGGGGTTCGGGTCCCCAGCATTTT	CASTLLGGSGPQHF
-	-	TRBV20-1	TRBJ2-5	TGCAGTGCTAGCGGGCAAGAGACCCAGTACTTC	CSASGQETQYF
TRBD1	-	TRBV28	TRBJ2-4	TGTGCCAGCAGTTTTACATATGGGACAGGGCGTTCTGTAGCCAAAAACATTCAGTACTTC	CASSFTYGTGRSVAKNIQYF
TRBD1	-	TRBV28	TRBJ1-4	TGTGCCAGCAGTTCACCGGGACAGGGTAATGAAAAACTGTTTTTT	CASSSPGQGNEKLFF
-	-	TRBV10-3	TRBJ2-7	TGTGCCATCAGCCGGGACACCCAACTAACCTACGAGCAGTACTTC	CAISRDTQLTYEQYF
TRBD2	-	TRBV7-9	TRBJ2-1	TGTGCCAGCAGGCAGACTAGCGGAGGCCCTGAGCAGTTCTTC	CASRQTSGGPEQFF
TRBD1	-	TRBV30	TRBJ1-2	TGTGCCTGCCCCGGGACAGGGATTAACTATGGCTACACCTTC	CACPGTGINYGYTF
TRBD2	once	TRBV7-3	TRBJ2-2	TGTGCCAGCAGCCCACTAGCGGGAGGCTCCGGGGAGCTGTTTTTT	CASSPLAGGSGELFF
TRBD2	-	TRBV2	TRBJ2-1	TGTGCCGGCGGGGCGGGAGGGTTAAATGAGCAGTTCTTC	CAGGAGGLNEQFF
-	-	TRBV21-1	TRBJ1-5	TGTGCCAGCAGCACCCGGGATGGGCAGGGAAATCAGCCCCAGCATTTT	CASSTRDGQGNQPQHF
TRBD2	-	TRBV7-2	TRBJ2-3	TGTGCCAGCAGCACTAGCGGCAGCACAGATACGCAGTATTTT	CASSTSGSTDTQYF
-	once	TRBV28	TRBJ1-2	TGTGCCAGCAGTAGGGGTATCAACTATGGCTACACCTTC	CASSRGINYGYTF
-	-	TRBV4-2	TRBJ1-2	TGTGCCAGCAGCCAAAGACCTCAGGTGCGTGGCTACACCTTC	CASSQRPQVRGYTF